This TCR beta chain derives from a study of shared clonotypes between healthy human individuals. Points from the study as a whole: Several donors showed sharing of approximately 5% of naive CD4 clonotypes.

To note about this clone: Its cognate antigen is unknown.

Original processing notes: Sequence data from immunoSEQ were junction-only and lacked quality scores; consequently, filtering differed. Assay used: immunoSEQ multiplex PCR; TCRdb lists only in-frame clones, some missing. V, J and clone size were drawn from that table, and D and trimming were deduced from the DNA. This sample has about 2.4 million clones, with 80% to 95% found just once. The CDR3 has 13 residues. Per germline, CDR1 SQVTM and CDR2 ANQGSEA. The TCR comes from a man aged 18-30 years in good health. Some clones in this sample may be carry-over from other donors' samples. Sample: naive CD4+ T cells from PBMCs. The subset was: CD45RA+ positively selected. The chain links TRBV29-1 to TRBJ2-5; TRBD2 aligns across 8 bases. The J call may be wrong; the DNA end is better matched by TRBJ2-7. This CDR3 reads CSGTSGNFYEQYF. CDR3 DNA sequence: TGCAGCGGCACTAGCGGAAACTTCTACGAGCAGTACTTC.